Described below is a single T cell receptor (beta chain) sequence and its context. V lost 0 bases to trimming and J lost 2 bases; unmatched junction nucleotides: 7. The CDR3 consists of 18 residues. The germline gives CDR1 SGHRS, CDR2 YFSETQ. The assay was immunoSEQ multiplex PCR, and TCRdb's table has in-frame clones only and misses some. This table holds 190,000 or so clones, around 79% found once. This specimen comes from a study of blood T cell repertoires in COVID-19. The material sequenced was peripheral blood. This receptor was taken from a middle-aged man who had recovered from COVID-19. This chain uses TRBV5-1 with TRBJ2-7; TRBD2 matches at 14 bases. CDR3 sequence (DNA): TGCGCCAGCAGCTTGGCTGGACTAGCGGGAGGATACGCCTACGAGCAGTACTTC. Its translation is CASSLAGLAGGYAYEQYF. The full variable domain, with the rest looked up from reference TRBV5-1 and TRBJ2-7, is KAGVTQTPRYLIKTRGQQVTLSCSPISGHRSVSWYQQTPGQGLQFLFEYFSETQRNKGNFPGRFSGRQFSNSRSEMNVSTLELGDSALYLCASSLAGLAGGYAYEQYFGPGTRLTVT.